The 5 T cell receptor beta chains below come from one sample, sequenced in a study of T cells after yellow fever vaccination. TCRdb ran MiXCR on the 5' RACE reads and lists one entry per CDR3 protein. The sample lists around 300,000 distinct CDR3 sequences, approximately 4.5% occurring once. Specimen: PBMCs, collected 15 days after the yellow fever booster vaccination. The origin of the receptors is a man aged 18 to 30 who received the YFV17D yellow fever vaccine.

This clonotype was seen only a few times. The gene calls are TRBV29-1 and TRBJ1-2, with 10 bases lining up with TRBD1. Germline loops: CDR1 SQVTM, CDR2 ANQGSEA. V lost 0 bases and J lost 6; bases outside the gene matches: 4. This CDR3 spans 14 amino acids. DNA for the CDR3: TGCAGCGTTGAAGATAGGGGACAGGGGAATGGCTACACCTTC. Protein product: CSVEDRGQGNGYTF.

This clonotype occurred many times. V and J are TRBV4-2 and TRBJ2-7, with 8 nucleotides matching TRBD2. Germline V gene sequence: CDR1 LGHNA, CDR2 YNFKEQ. The CDR3 spans 16 residues. V shed 1 base, J shed 5 bases, and the junction held 10 bases outside the gene matches. CDR3 sequence reads: CASSQGYPGGLDEQYF. DNA for the CDR3: TGTGCCAGCAGCCAAGGTTACCCGGGGGGGCTCGACGAGCAGTACTTC.

Ten or more counts support this clonotype. V and J are TRBV4-1 and TRBJ2-7; 11 positions match TRBD1. The CDR3 runs to 15 residues. Unmatched junction bases numbered 4, after V lost 4 bases and J lost 2 bases. Germline CDR1 MGHRA, CDR2 YSYEKL. CDR3 loop: CASSPEGQGAYEQYF. The CDR3 nucleotides are TGCGCCAGCAGCCCCGAGGGACAGGGGGCCTACGAGCAGTACTTC.

V is TRBV15 and J is TRBJ2-5; no definite D call. Trimming shortened V by 1 base and J by 5 bases, and 14 bases separated the two germline ends. This CDR3 spans 15 amino acids. Germline-derived CDR1 and CDR2 are LNHNV and YYDKDF (reference sequence). CDR3 loop: CATSRVQVAMETQYF. As DNA, the CDR3 is TGTGCCACCAGCAGAGTTCAGGTCGCCATGGAGACCCAGTACTTC. Combining the CDR3 with reference TRBV15 and TRBJ2-5 gives the whole variable domain DAMVIQNPRYQVTQFGKPVTLSCSQTLNHNVMYWYQQKSSQAPKLLFHYYDKDFNNEADTPDNFQSRRPNTSFCFLDIRSPGLGDTAMYLCATSRVQVAMETQYFGPGTRLLVL.

This clonotype was found many times. The genes are TRBV7-2 and TRBJ2-1; D unresolved. V gave up 0 bases and J gave up 0 bases, with 9 bases separating them. The CDR3 runs to 16 residues. CDR1 is SGHTA, CDR2 FQGNSA, per germline. CDR3 in amino acids: CASSLAFSTSYNEQFF. In DNA, the CDR3 is TGTGCCAGCAGCTTAGCCTTTAGCACCTCCTACAATGAGCAGTTCTTC.